This T cell receptor (beta chain) was recorded in a study of CD8+ T cells in alopecia areata. As regards this clone: What it binds is not known.

Treatment given: oral pan-JAK inhibitor, 5-10 mg twice daily. Germline-derived CDR1 and CDR2 are SGHTA and FQGNSA. The CDR3 is 13 residues long. V shed 1 base and J shed 4 bases, with 6 bases lying between them. Following RNA extraction, reverse transcription yielded cDNA that acted as the sequencing template. Generated by immunoSEQ multiplex PCR, the TCRdb table keeps only in-frame clones and is missing some. The table shows 150,000 to 250,000 clones, with 55% to 75% occurring only once. The study, taken as a whole, reports: Alphabeta T cells residing in normal skin are also sequenced in scalp samples.

The source material was CD4+ T cells sorted from blood, sampled at week 24, from a patient treated with tofacitinib. This TCR was sampled from a human donor with alopecia areata. V gene TRBV7-2 combines with J gene TRBJ2-3; D call uncertain. In DNA form, the CDR3 reads TGTGCCAGCAGCTTAGGTTATGCAGATACGCAGTATTTT. Protein: CASSLGYADTQYF.